This T cell receptor (beta chain) emerged from a study of identical twins. Findings and limits, study-wide: The study found that models underestimated out-of-frame TCR alpha sharing in monozygotic twins. The more abundant beta clonotypes in cord blood had fewer insertions, and memory repertoires did not show this.

As for this clonotype: What it binds is not known.

Each CDR3 protein is one row after TCRdb ran MiXCR on the 5' RACE reads. The top ten hold 4% to 5.5% of the sample, which has hundreds of thousands of distinct CDR3 sequences, roughly 20% seen once. Germline V CDR1 and CDR2: SGHRS, YFSETQ. The V segment lost 3 bases and the J segment 4 bases; nucleotides outside the gene matches: 10. The CDR3 sequence is 16 residues long. This same sample was also part of a study on T cells expressing NK-cell markers.

The sample comprised PBMCs. The TCR comes from a woman under 30 in good health. V and J are TRBV5-1 and TRBJ2-1; 7 nucleotides agree with TRBD2. For the CDR3, the DNA is TGCGCCAGCAGCTCGAGTTCGCGGGGGAAATACAATGAGCAGTTCTTC. Translated, it gives CASSSSSRGKYNEQFF.